This T cell receptor beta chain derives from a study of T cell responses to AZD1222 COVID-19 vaccine (dated by TCRdb to the early 2020s). About the investigation overall: AZD1222 recipients with second doses at about 4 weeks or about 12 weeks were pooled, because spike-specific TCR depth and breadth did not differ between schedules. TCR sequencing was performed for about 250 trial participants, of whom around 200 were given two doses of AZD1222 and approximately 26 were given two doses of MenACWY control vaccine. Trial participants were enrolled into age subgroups of 18-55, 56-69 and 70-plus years, which contained around 140, 26 and 57 TCR-sequenced participants, respectively.

The time point tag for this specimen amounts to: baseline before first vaccination. Vaccinee samples were obtained from the UK trials COV001 and COV002, which included a single-blind randomized controlled phase 2/3 trial of AZD1222 (ChAdOx1 nCoV-19) in healthy adults. Trial participant PBMC samples were collected at day 0 and day 28 after the second dose for TCRbeta chain sequencing. The CDR3 regions of human TCRbeta chains were subjected to immunosequencing. Regarding the original processing steps: TCRs in the repertoires were compared against a reference library of SARS-CoV-2-specific TCRs that had been generated with the MIRA antigen-specificity platform. Breadth was defined as the fraction of unique TCRs that were SARS-CoV-2-associated. Depth was defined as the fraction of total T cells that were SARS-CoV-2-associated. Using the MIRA data, every spike-specific TCR was mapped to the spike region that the TCR reacted to and assigned to either a CD4 or a CD8 class. Log10-transformed breadth and depth values were compared by one-way ANOVA with Sidak's multiple comparisons tests. The table comes from immuneACCESS by way of TCRdb, which keeps in-frame sequences with V and J called. Part of the clones is missing from these tables; in studies checked, under half for an unresolved V gene and the rest for unknown reasons. From that table come the V and J calls and clone size; the DNA was used to work out D and trimming. The sample table contains more than 85,000 clones; only one count was recorded for about 90% of them. The biggest ten clones account for 5% to 5.5% of the sample.

Study-wide conclusions, independent of this receptor: CD4 TCRs associated with the vaccine covered the entire spike protein, and the dominant responses were in regions 160-218 and 743-854. Participants were mostly white British, with more females than males. The authors suggested clonal diversity may have been underestimated. After two AZD1222 doses, both the breadth and the depth of spike-specific TCRs were significantly higher than at day 0 and than in MenACWY recipients. Only a handful of AZD1222 recipients were SARS-CoV-2 seropositive at baseline, limiting conclusions about previously exposed vaccinees. Because no day 14 peak-response samples were available, the repertoires could be characterized only after the peak T cell response. Epitopes outside the regions mutated in the B.1.351 and B.1.1.7 variants were reportedly recognized by nearly half of the unique spike-specific TCRs. In the small 56-69-year group, the increase in depth fell short of significance, most likely because of low power.

There are a few counts of this clone. No cognate antigen has been identified for it. The record has no base qualities; no much larger clone is one base away. The clonotype originates from an adult in good health. Sequencing used peripheral blood, obtained on day 0 of AZD1222 vaccination.

The CDR3 region: CASSIRESEKLFF. The DNA sequence is given as TGTGCCAGTAGTATTCGCGAGAGTGAAAAACTGTTTTTT. The rearrangement joined TRBV19 to TRBJ1-4, with the D segment identity uncertain. V loses 3 bases, J loses 7 bases, and the germline ends lie 9 bases apart. The CDR3 holds 13 amino acids from the cysteine to the phenylalanine. Only CDR3 DNA remains: 39 bases, in frame from the first base. For CDR1 and CDR2, the germline V gene (reference sequence) lists LNHDA and SQIVND.